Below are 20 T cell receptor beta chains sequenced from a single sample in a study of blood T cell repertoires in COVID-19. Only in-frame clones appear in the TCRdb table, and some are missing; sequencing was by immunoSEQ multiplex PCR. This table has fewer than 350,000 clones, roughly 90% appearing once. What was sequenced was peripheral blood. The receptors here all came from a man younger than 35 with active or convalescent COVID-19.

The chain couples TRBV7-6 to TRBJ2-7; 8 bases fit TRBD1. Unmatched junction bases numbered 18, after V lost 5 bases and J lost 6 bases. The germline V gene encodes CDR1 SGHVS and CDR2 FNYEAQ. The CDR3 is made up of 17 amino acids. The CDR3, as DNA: TGTGCCAGCAGCACCCTTAGCGGCCAGGGGGCTTTGCGCGAGCAGTACTTC. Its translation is CASSTLSGQGALREQYF.

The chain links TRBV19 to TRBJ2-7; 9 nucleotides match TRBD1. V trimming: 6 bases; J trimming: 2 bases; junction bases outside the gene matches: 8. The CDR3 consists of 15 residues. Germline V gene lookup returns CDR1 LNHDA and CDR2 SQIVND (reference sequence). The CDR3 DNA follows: TGTGCCAGTAGGTTTAGAGGACAGGGGCCCTACGAGCAGTACTTC. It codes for CASRFRGQGPYEQYF.

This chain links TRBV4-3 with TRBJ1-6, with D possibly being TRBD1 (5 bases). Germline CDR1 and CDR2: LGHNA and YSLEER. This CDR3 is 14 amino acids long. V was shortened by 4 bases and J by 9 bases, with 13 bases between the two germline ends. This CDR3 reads CASSPGRGFSPLHF. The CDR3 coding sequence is TGCGCCAGCAGCCCCGGGAGGGGTTTTTCACCCCTCCACTTT.

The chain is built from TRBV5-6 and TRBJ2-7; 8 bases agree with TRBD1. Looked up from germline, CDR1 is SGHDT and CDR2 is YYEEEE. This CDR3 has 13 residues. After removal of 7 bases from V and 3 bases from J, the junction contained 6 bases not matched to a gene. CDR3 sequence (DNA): TGTGCCAGCTTTTCAGGGGGCGGCTACGAGCAGTACTTC. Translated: CASFSGGGYEQYF.

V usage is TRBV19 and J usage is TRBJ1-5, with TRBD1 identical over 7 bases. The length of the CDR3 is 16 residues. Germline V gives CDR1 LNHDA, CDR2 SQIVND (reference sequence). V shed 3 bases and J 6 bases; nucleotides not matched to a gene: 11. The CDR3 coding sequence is TGTGCCAGTAGTATCGACCGAGGGGGCGAGGGTCAGCCCCAGCATTTT. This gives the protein CASSIDRGGEGQPQHF.

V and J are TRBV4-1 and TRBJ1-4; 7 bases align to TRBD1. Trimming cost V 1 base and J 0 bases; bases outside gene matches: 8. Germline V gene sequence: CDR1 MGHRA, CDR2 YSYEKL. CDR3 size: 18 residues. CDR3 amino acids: CASSQVARGWATNEKLFF. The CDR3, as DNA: TGCGCCAGCAGCCAAGTTGCCAGGGGGTGGGCAACTAATGAAAAACTGTTTTTT.

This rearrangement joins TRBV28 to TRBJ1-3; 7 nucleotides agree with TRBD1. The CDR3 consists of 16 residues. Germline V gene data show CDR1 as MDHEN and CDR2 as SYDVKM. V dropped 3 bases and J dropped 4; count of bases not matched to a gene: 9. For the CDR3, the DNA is TGTGCCAGCAGTTTGCTTGACAGGGACTTAGGAAACACCATATATTTT. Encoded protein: CASSLLDRDLGNTIYF.

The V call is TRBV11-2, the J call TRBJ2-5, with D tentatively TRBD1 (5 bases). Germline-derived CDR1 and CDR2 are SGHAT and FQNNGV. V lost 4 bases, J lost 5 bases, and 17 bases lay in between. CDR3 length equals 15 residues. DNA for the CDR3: TGTGCCAGCAGCTCAAGTCCCCAGGGTGGGGAGACCCAGTACTTC. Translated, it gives CASSSSPQGGETQYF.

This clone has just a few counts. The CDR3 coding sequence is TGTGCCAGCAGCTTGGTGAGGCTAGCTGGCCATGAGCAGTTCTTC. Translation: CASSLVRLAGHEQFF. The rearrangement links TRBV5-8 to TRBJ2-1; D perhaps matches TRBD2 (5 bases). The V and J ends lost 0 bases and 8 bases respectively, with 15 bases between them. Germline CDR1 SGHTS, CDR2 YDEGEE. The CDR3 contains 15 residues.

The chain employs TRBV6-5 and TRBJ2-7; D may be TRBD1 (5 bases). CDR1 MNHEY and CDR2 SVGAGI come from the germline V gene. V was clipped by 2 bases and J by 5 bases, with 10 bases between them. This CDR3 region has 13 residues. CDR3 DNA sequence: TGTGCCAGCAGTTACGAGGCAGGGAACGAGCAGTACTTC. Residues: CASSYEAGNEQYF.

In DNA, the CDR3 is TGTGCCAGCAGTTTGGCTAGCGGGCCCTACAATGAGCAGTTCTTC. Residues: CASSLASGPYNEQFF. The chain carries TRBV28 and TRBJ2-1, with TRBD2 matching over 8 bases. The germline gives CDR1 MDHEN, CDR2 SYDVKM. The V gene end was trimmed by 3 bases and the J gene end by 2 bases; junction bases not matched to a gene: 3. This CDR3 region has 15 residues.

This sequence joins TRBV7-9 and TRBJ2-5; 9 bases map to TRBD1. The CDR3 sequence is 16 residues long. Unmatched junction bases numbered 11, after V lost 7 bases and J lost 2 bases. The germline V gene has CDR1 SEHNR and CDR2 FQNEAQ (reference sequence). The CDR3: CASTRDRVRAQETQYF. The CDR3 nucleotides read TGTGCCAGCACCCGGGACAGGGTAAGGGCACAAGAGACCCAGTACTTC. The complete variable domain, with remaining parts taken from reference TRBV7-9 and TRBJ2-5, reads DTGVSQNPRHKITKRGQNVTFRCDPISEHNRLYWYRQTLGQGPEFLTYFQNEAQLEKSRLLSDRFSAERPKGSFSTLEIQRTEQGDSAMYLCASTRDRVRAQETQYFGPGTRLLVL.

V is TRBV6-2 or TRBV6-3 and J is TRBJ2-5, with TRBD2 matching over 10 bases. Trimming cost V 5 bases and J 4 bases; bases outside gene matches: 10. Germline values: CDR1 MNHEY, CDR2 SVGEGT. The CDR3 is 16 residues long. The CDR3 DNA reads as TGTGCCAGCAGTAACGTAGCGGGGGGAAGGTCAGAGACCCAGTACTTC. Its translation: CASSNVAGGRSETQYF.

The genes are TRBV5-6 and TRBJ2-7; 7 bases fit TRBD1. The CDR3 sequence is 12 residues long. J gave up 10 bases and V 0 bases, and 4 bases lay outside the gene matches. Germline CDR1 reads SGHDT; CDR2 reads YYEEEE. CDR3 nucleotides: TGTGCCAGCAGCTTGGGGACAGGTTTACAGTACTTC. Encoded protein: CASSLGTGLQYF.

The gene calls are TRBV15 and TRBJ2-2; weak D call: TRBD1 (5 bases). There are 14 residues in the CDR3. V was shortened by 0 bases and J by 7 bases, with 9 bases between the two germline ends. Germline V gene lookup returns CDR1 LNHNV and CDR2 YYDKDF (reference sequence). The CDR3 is CATSRDLGRGELFF. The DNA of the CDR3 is TGTGCCACCAGCAGAGATTTGGGGCGCGGGGAGCTGTTTTTT.

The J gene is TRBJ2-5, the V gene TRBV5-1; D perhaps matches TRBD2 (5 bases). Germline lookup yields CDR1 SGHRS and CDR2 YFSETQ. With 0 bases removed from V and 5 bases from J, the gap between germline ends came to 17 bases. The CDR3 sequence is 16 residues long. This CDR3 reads CASSLGGQSSGETQYF. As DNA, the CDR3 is TGCGCCAGCAGCTTGGGAGGGCAGTCATCGGGGGAGACCCAGTACTTC.

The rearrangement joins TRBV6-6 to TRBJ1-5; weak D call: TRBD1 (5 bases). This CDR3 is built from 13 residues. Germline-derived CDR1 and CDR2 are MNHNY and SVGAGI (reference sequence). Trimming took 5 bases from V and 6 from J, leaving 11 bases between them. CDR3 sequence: CASSGPGGQPQHF. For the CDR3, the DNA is TGTGCCAGCAGTGGCCCCGGGGGTCAGCCCCAGCATTTT.

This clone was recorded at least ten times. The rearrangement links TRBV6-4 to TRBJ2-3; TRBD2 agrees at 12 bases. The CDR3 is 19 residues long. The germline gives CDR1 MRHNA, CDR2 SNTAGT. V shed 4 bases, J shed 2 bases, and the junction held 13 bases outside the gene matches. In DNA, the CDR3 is TGTGCCAGCAGTGCGTCTAGCGGGGGGGCCGAGGGGCACACAGATACGCAGTATTTT. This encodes CASSASSGGAEGHTDTQYF.

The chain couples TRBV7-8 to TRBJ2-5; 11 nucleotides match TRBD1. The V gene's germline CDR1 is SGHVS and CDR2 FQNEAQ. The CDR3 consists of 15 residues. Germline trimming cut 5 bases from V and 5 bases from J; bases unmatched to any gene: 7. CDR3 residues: CASSAGTGGLETQYF. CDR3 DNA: TGTGCCAGCAGCGCTGGGACAGGGGGATTGGAGACCCAGTACTTC.

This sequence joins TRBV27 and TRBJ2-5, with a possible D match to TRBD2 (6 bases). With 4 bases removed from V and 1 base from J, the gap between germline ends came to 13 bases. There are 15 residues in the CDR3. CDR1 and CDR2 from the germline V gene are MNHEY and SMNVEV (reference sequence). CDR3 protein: CASSWVSGLQETQYF. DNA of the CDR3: TGTGCCAGCAGTTGGGTTTCGGGACTCCAAGAGACCCAGTACTTC.